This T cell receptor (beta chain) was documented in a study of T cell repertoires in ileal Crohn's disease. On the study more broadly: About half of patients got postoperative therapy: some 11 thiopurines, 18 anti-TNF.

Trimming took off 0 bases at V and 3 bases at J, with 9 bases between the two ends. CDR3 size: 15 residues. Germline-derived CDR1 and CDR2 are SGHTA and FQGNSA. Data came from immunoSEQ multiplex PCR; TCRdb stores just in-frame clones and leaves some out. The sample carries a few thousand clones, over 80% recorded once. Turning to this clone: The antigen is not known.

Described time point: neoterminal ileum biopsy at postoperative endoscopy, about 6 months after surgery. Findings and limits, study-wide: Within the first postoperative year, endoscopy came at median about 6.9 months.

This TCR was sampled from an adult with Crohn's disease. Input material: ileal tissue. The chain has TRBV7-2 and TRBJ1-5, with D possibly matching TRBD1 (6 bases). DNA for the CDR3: TGTGCCAGCAGCTTAGCCAGGGGTTACAATCAGCCCCAGCATTTT. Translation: CASSLARGYNQPQHF.